Below, 18 T cell receptor beta chains from the same sample are listed, as sequenced in a study of T cell responses to AZD1222 COVID-19 vaccine. Profiled with immunoSEQ multiplex PCR; TCRdb holds only in-frame clones, not every one. Of approximately 50,000 clones listed, approximately 80% are singletons. The starting material was peripheral blood, obtained 28 days after the second AZD1222 dose. These receptors were collected from an adult who received the AZD1222 COVID-19 vaccine.

The genes are TRBV5-1 and TRBJ2-2, with D possibly being TRBD2 (6 bases). Germline V gene sequence: CDR1 SGHRS, CDR2 YFSETQ. Trimming cost V 5 bases and J 5 bases, with 16 bases left between them. CDR3 size: 15 residues. The CDR3 sequence is CASRLAEGPTGELFF. Written as DNA, the CDR3 is TGCGCCAGCAGATTAGCGGAAGGGCCGACCGGGGAGCTGTTTTTT.

The chain combines TRBV7-2 with TRBJ2-5; 7 nucleotides align to TRBD2. Germline V gene data show CDR1 as SGHTA and CDR2 as FQGNSA. This CDR3 is 15 amino acids long. The V gene end was trimmed by 1 base and the J gene end by 5 bases; junction bases not matched to a gene: 7. The CDR3 DNA reads TGTGCCAGCAGCTTAGTGGGCCCCGGGGGGGAGACCCAGTACTTC. Residues: CASSLVGPGGETQYF.

V usage is TRBV3-1 (or the pseudogene TRBV3-2) and J usage is TRBJ1-2; D unclear. CDR1 is LGHDT and CDR2 is YNNKEL in the germline V gene (reference sequence). The length of the CDR3 is 12 residues. Between the trimmed V and J ends, which lost 2 bases and 6 bases, there was a span of 7 bases. The CDR3 bases are TGTGCCAGCAGCCAAAACAACAATGGCTACACCTTC. Its protein product is CASSQNNNGYTF.

Only a few counts were recorded for this clone. The genes are TRBV2 and TRBJ1-4; tentatively, D is TRBD1 (6 bases). The CDR3 totals 14 residues. The ends were cut back, 6 bases at V and 5 bases at J, with 13 bases in the middle. Germline CDR1 SNHLY, CDR2 FYNNEI. The CDR3 sequence: CASRDSGGNEKLFF. CDR3 nucleotides: TGTGCCAGCAGGGACAGTGGGGGAAATGAAAAACTGTTTTTT.

The chain carries TRBV6-5 and TRBJ2-1, with TRBD1 matching over 12 bases. CDR1 and CDR2 from the germline V gene are MNHEY and SVGAGI. This CDR3 has 14 residues. Trimming took 9 bases from V and 9 from J; bases not matched to a gene: 9. The CDR3 sequence is CASLPGQGAVEQFF. The CDR3 DNA is TGTGCCAGTTTGCCGGGACAGGGGGCAGTTGAGCAGTTCTTC.

In its sample, this clone was seen a few times. CDR3 DNA: TGTGCCAGCAGACGACAAAGTTTCAGCGCGGGGGGAAACACCATATATTTT. Translation: CASRRQSFSAGGNTIYF. The rearrangement joins TRBV28 to TRBJ1-3; D gene uncertain. The CDR3 spans 17 residues. V was trimmed by 6 bases and J by 4 bases, leaving 22 bases between them. The germline V gene has CDR1 MDHEN and CDR2 SYDVKM.

The V gene is TRBV5-1, the J gene TRBJ2-1, with a tentative D call TRBD2 (6 bases). This CDR3 region has 17 residues. Deletions cut 2 bases from V and 4 bases from J, with 19 bases between. Looked up from germline, CDR1 is SGHRS and CDR2 is YFSETQ. The CDR3 loop reads CASSFSPGSQSYNEQFF. The CDR3 nucleotides read TGCGCCAGCAGCTTTAGCCCCGGGAGCCAGTCTTACAATGAGCAGTTCTTC.

The chain joins TRBV2 to TRBJ2-7; TRBD1 matches 9 bases. Trimming removed 0 bases from V and 2 bases from J; junction bases left unmatched: 11. Germline lookup yields CDR1 SNHLY and CDR2 FYNNEI. The length of the CDR3 is 18 residues. The CDR3 region is CASSEALPRDRVTYEQYV. Here the CDR3 DNA reads TGTGCCAGCAGTGAAGCGCTTCCGCGGGACAGGGTAACCTACGAGCAGTACGTC.

The table lists this clone with a count of one. V and J are TRBV10-3 and TRBJ2-7; 10 nucleotides agree with TRBD1. Germline lookup yields CDR1 ENHRY and CDR2 SYGVKD. V trimming: 10 bases; J trimming: 1 base; junction bases outside the gene matches: 4. The CDR3 runs 13 residues. The CDR3 nucleotides read TGTGCCACCAGGACAGGGGGGTCCTACGAGCAGTACTTC. Translated, it gives CATRTGGSYEQYF.

The CDR3 reads CASSFWGASYEQYF. The CDR3 DNA sequence: TGTGCCAGCAGCTTTTGGGGGGCCTCCTACGAGCAGTACTTC. The chain recombines TRBV5-5 with TRBJ2-7; D may be TRBD1 or TRBD2 (6 bases each). The CDR3 covers 14 residues. CDR1 is SGHKS, CDR2 YYEKEE, per germline (reference sequence). The V and J ends lost 2 bases and 0 bases respectively, with 9 bases between them.

The chain carries TRBV20-1 and TRBJ2-3; D is undetermined. The CDR3 sequence is 15 residues long. V lost 3 bases, J lost 0 bases, and 13 bases lay in between. CDR1 is DFQATT, CDR2 SNEGSKA, per germline (reference sequence). In nucleotides, the CDR3 is TGCAGTGCTAGTCTGCGCAGAGCTAGCACAGATACGCAGTATTTT. The encoded protein is CSASLRRASTDTQYF.

The genes are TRBV5-8 and TRBJ2-5; D perhaps matches TRBD1 (5 bases). Germline-derived CDR1 and CDR2 are SGHTS and YDEGEE. This CDR3 is built from 15 residues. Trimming took off 0 bases at V and 1 base at J, with 10 bases between the two ends. The CDR3 is CASSLGQLLQETQYF. The CDR3, as DNA: TGTGCCAGCAGCTTGGGACAGCTTCTCCAAGAGACCCAGTACTTC.

The gene calls are TRBV11-2 and TRBJ2-4, with D perhaps TRBD2 (6 bases). The germline V gene encodes CDR1 SGHAT and CDR2 FQNNGV. CDR3 length: 16 residues. V dropped 5 bases and J dropped 0 bases, with 14 bases sitting between them. The CDR3 protein is CASSARDWLAKNIQYF. The CDR3 DNA follows: TGTGCCAGCAGCGCCCGGGACTGGCTAGCCAAAAACATTCAGTACTTC.

This clone was counted a single time. The chain has TRBV27 and TRBJ1-1; tentatively, D is TRBD1 (5 bases). The CDR3 loop spans 14 amino acids. V gave up 7 bases and J gave up 3 bases, with 15 bases separating them. The germline V gene has CDR1 MNHEY and CDR2 SMNVEV (reference sequence). The CDR3 here is CASMYRGADTEAFF. For the CDR3, the DNA is TGTGCCAGCATGTATAGGGGAGCGGACACTGAAGCTTTCTTT.

The V call is TRBV7-6, the J call TRBJ1-4; D may be TRBD1 (5 bases). The germline gives CDR1 SGHVS, CDR2 FNYEAQ. V dropped 1 base and J dropped 13 bases, with 16 bases sitting between them. This CDR3 comprises 14 residues. CDR3 in amino acids: CASSLDPGSRGLFF. The DNA of the CDR3 is TGTGCCAGCAGCTTAGATCCAGGGTCACGGGGACTGTTTTTT. Looking up the rest from reference TRBV7-6 and TRBJ1-4 gives the full variable domain: GAGVSQSPRYKVTKRGQDVALRCDPISGHVSLYWYRQALGQGPEFLTYFNYEAQQDKSGLPNDRFSAERPEGSISTLTIQRTEQRDSAMYRCASSLDPGSRGLFFGSGTQLSVL.

The chain is built from TRBV6-6 and TRBJ1-5; D gene ambiguous. V was pared by 7 bases and J by 0 bases, with 16 bases between. CDR3 length: 16 amino acids. From germline, CDR1 is MNHNY and CDR2 SVGAGI (reference sequence). CDR3 nucleotide sequence: TGTGCCAGCAACCCCGCCTCAGACTATAGCAATCAGCCCCAGCATTTT. This translates into CASNPASDYSNQPQHF.

The chain joins TRBV6-5 to TRBJ1-2; D is possibly TRBD1 (5 bases). V was cut by 6 bases and J by 2 bases, with 7 bases left in between. Germline V gives CDR1 MNHEY, CDR2 SVGAGI. This CDR3 region has 12 residues. This CDR3 is CASSRDNYGYTF. The CDR3 nucleotides read TGTGCCAGCAGCCGGGACAACTATGGCTACACCTTC.

This clone was picked up one time. CDR3 sequence reads: CASSPARVGYTF. The CDR3 bases are TGTGCCAGCAGCCCCGCAAGGGTCGGCTACACCTTC. V usage is TRBV7-3 and J usage is TRBJ1-2, with D unclear. Looked up from germline, CDR1 is SGHTA and CDR2 is FQGTGA. The V and J ends lost 5 bases and 8 bases respectively, with 12 bases between them. This CDR3 contains 12 residues.